This TCR beta chain was sequenced in a study of T cell responses to AZD1222 COVID-19 vaccine. CDR3 length: 16 residues. Trimming left V 4 bases short and J 0 bases short, with 13 bases between. CDR1 and CDR2 (germline): MDHEN, SYDVKM. Study results and limitations: Nearly half of spike-specific TCRs reportedly go after variant regions that carry no mutations. Repertoires were obtained solely post-peak T cell response. Seropositive at baseline were only five or six AZD1222 recipients. Among the donors, most were white British and more were female, and clonal diversity was possibly underestimated.

About this clone: The target antigen is unknown.

Clones were read by immunoSEQ multiplex PCR, and TCRdb kept only the in-frame ones, dropping some. Seen here are about 92,000 clones, around 90% observed once, and the top ten hold 10%. The sample was peripheral blood, taken on day 0 of MenACWY control vaccination. The V call is TRBV28, the J call TRBJ1-3, with D maybe TRBD1 (5 bases). This sequence was found in an adult in good health. This CDR3 is CASSSAGRNSGNTIYF. The CDR3 nucleotides read TGTGCCAGCAGTTCGGCGGGGCGCAACTCTGGAAACACCATATATTTT.